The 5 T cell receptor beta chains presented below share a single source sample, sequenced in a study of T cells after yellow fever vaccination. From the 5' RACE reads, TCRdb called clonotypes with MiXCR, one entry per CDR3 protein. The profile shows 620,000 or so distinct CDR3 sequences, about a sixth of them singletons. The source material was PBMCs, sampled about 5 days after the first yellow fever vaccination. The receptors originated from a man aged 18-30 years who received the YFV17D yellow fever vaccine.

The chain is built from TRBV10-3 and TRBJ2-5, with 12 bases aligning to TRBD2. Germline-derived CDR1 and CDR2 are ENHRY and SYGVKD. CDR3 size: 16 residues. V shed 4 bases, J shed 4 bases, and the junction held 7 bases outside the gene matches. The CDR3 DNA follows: TGTGCCATCAGTGGCCCCACGACTAGCGGGGGAGAGACCCAGTACTTC. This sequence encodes CAISGPTTSGGETQYF.

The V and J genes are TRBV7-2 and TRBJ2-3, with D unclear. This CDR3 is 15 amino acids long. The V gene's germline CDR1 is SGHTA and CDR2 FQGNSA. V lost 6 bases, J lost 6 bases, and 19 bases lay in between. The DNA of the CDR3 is TGTGCCAGCAGTTCCCCGGGCCCCTCGGGCGATACGCAGTATTTT. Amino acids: CASSSPGPSGDTQYF.

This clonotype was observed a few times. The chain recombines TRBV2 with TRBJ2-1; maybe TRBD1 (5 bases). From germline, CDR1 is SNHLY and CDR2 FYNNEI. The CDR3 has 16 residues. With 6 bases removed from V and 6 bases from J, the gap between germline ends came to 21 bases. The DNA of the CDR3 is TGTGCCAGCAGGGCAGGGCCCACCGCCTTGGGCAATGAGCAGTTCTTC. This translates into CASRAGPTALGNEQFF.

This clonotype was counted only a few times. The CDR3: CASSDGDRSYEQYV. CDR3 bases: TGTGCCAGCAGTGACGGGGACAGATCCTACGAGCAGTACGTC. The chain joins TRBV6-1 to TRBJ2-7, with 7 bases aligning to TRBD1. V trimming: 3 bases; J trimming: 1 base; junction bases outside the gene matches: 3. The CDR3 sequence is 14 residues long. Germline V CDR1 and CDR2: MNHNS, SASEGT.

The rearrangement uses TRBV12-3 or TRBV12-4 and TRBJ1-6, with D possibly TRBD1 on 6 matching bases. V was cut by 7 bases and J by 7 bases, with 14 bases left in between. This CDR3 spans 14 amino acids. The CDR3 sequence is CASIGGGSNSPLHF. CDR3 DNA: TGTGCCAGCATAGGGGGGGGCAGCAATTCACCCCTCCACTTT.